The source of this TCR beta chain is a study of shared clonotypes between healthy human individuals. Study-wide findings and caveats: It was the non-shared clonotypes that had lower generation probabilities than clonotypes shared by all four donors.

Germline loops: CDR1 MNHNS, CDR2 SASEGT. Trimming cost V 3 bases and J 6 bases, with 16 bases left between them. CDR3 length: 15 residues. Worth noting for this clone: Antigen: not known. The likely explanation is a read error, given a far larger clone one base away. Other DNA sequences of this sample code for an identical CDR3.

TCRdb's table, derived via immunoSEQ multiplex PCR, lists solely in-frame clones and lacks some. The repertoire holds some 120,000 clones, with around 65% as singletons. The rearrangement joins TRBV6-1 to TRBJ2-3, with D perhaps matching TRBD2 (5 bases). Material for sequencing was memory CD8+ T cells sorted from blood. The subset: CD45RO+ cells pooled with CCR7-negative TemRA cells. The sequence was obtained from a woman aged 25-40 years in good health. For the CDR3, the DNA is TGTGCCAGCAGTGACCTAGCAGGAGGATCCGATACGCAGTATTTT. This sequence encodes CASSDLAGGSDTQYF.